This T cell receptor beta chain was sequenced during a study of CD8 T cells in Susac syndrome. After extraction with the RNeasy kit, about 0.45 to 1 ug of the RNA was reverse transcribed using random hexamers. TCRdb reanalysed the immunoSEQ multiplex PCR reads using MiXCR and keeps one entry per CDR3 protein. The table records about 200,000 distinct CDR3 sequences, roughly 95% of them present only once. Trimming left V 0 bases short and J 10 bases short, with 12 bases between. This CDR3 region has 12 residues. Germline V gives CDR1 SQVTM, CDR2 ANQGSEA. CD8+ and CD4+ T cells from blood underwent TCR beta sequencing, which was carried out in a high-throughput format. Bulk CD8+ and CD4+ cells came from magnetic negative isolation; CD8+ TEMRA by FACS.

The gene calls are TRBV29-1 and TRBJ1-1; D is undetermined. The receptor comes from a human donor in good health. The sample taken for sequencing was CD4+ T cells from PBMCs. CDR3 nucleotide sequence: TGCAGCGTTGAAGATCAAAGGGAGAGAGCTTTCTTT. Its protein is CSVEDQRERAFF.